This record looks at one T cell receptor beta chain sequence and its context. The data originate from a study of sequential checkpoint blockade in melanoma. Study summary: Arm A got nivolumab then ipilimumab; arm B the reverse, 1:1.

Looked up from germline, CDR1 is SGHRS and CDR2 is YFSETQ. V shed 0 bases, J shed 2 bases, and the junction held 2 bases outside the gene matches. CDR3 length: 14 residues. Measured with immunoSEQ multiplex PCR; TCRdb has only the in-frame clones, and not every one. The table has some 19,000 clones, 74% seen once; the top ten hold 34%. Treatment reported: randomized to nivolumab then ipilimumab (arm A) or the reverse (arm B). Patients had received no earlier DNA-damaging chemotherapy. From thawed PBMCs, live CD3+CD8+ cells negative for CD19 and CD56 were sorted. This rearrangement joins TRBV5-1 to TRBJ2-7; 7 positions agree with TRBD1. This clonotype was sampled from a human donor with melanoma. The sample consisted of CD8+ T cells sorted from blood (inferred from file names), taken from a patient given nivolumab and ipilimumab in sequence. CDR3 DNA sequence: TGCGCCAGCAGCTTGGAGGGGGCGACCTACGAGCAGTACTTC. Amino acids: CASSLEGATYEQYF.